A single sample gave rise to the 13 T cell receptor beta chains below, sequenced in a study of blood T cell repertoires in COVID-19. Assay: immunoSEQ multiplex PCR; the TCRdb copy retains only in-frame clones and omits some. The data hold roughly 230,000 clones, with 80% to 85% observed a single time. Sequenced sample: PBMCs or T cells enriched from blood (not recorded which). Source of these receptors: a man aged 50 or older who had recovered from COVID-19.

This chain connects TRBV14 to TRBJ2-5; TRBD2 matches at 9 bases. The V and J ends lost 5 bases and 5 bases, in that order; junction bases with no gene match: 9. The CDR3 has 15 residues. CDR1 and CDR2 (germline): SGHDN, FVKESK. The CDR3: CASSYSGRSWETQYF. CDR3 nucleotides: TGTGCCAGCAGCTATAGCGGGAGAAGTTGGGAGACCCAGTACTTC.

The V and J genes are TRBV5-6 and TRBJ1-2; 8 bases line up with TRBD1. Germline lookup yields CDR1 SGHDT and CDR2 YYEEEE. This CDR3 is built from 16 residues. After removal of 2 bases from V and 4 bases from J, the junction contained 10 bases not matched to a gene. This chain's CDR3 is CASSFGWTGMVYGYTF. As DNA, the CDR3 is TGTGCCAGCAGCTTCGGCTGGACAGGGATGGTCTATGGCTACACCTTC.

V usage is TRBV11-2 and J usage is TRBJ1-6; 7 bases agree with TRBD1. The CDR3 is made up of 14 amino acids. Germline V lookup: CDR1 SGHAT, CDR2 FQNNGV. The V gene end was trimmed by 4 bases and the J gene end by 10 bases; junction bases not matched to a gene: 7. The CDR3 is CASSSTGTTSPLHF. DNA of the CDR3: TGTGCCAGCAGCTCGACAGGGACAACCTCACCCCTCCACTTT.

V is TRBV28 and J is TRBJ2-2, with D possibly being TRBD1 (6 bases). The CDR3 is 16 residues long. The germline V gene encodes CDR1 MDHEN and CDR2 SYDVKM. The V end was cut by 2 bases, the J end by 7 bases, with 17 bases between. CDR3: CASSLPGDLTGGELFF. DNA for the CDR3: TGTGCCAGCAGTTTACCAGGGGACCTCACTGGCGGGGAGCTGTTTTTT.

This clone was detected only once. This chain links TRBV4-2 with TRBJ2-7; 13 bases map to TRBD2. Germline CDR1 LGHNA, CDR2 YNFKEQ. V gave up 0 bases and J gave up 3 bases; unmatched junction bases: 5. This CDR3 region has 17 residues. The CDR3 sequence: CASSQDRRTSGGYEQYF. The DNA for the CDR3 is TGTGCCAGCAGCCAAGATAGGAGGACTAGCGGGGGCTACGAGCAGTACTTC.

The chain uses TRBV7-2 and TRBJ1-2; D uncertain. CDR1 and CDR2 from the germline V gene are SGHTA and FQGNSA. The CDR3 spans 15 residues. V lost 1 base, J lost 6 bases, and 15 bases lay in between. The CDR3 bases are TGTGCCAGCAGCTTAGTACCAGGCCCCGGGGATGGCTACACCTTC. Translated: CASSLVPGPGDGYTF.

V and J are TRBV19 and TRBJ2-3; D gene ambiguous. CDR1 and CDR2 from the germline V gene are LNHDA and SQIVND (reference sequence). Trimming shortened V by 1 base and J by 4 bases, and 6 bases separated the two germline ends. There are 13 residues in the CDR3. The CDR3 region has the DNA TGTGCCAGTAGTATAGTGCTAGCAGATACGCAGTATTTT. Translated: CASSIVLADTQYF.

This sequence joins TRBV6-5 and TRBJ2-7, with TRBD2 identical over 8 bases. Germline trimming cut 1 base from V and 2 bases from J; bases unmatched to any gene: 4. Germline CDR1 MNHEY, CDR2 SVGAGI. The CDR3 covers 15 residues. The DNA of the CDR3 is TGTGCCAGCAGTTACTTGAGCGGGGGAACCTACGAGCAGTACTTC. Residues: CASSYLSGGTYEQYF.

The gene calls are TRBV5-1 and TRBJ2-3, with TRBD1 identical over 8 bases. The CDR3 consists of 15 residues. The V gene's germline CDR1 is SGHRS and CDR2 YFSETQ. Trimming cost V 3 bases and J 2 bases; bases outside gene matches: 5. CDR3 nucleotides: TGCGCCAGCAGCTACGCCAGGGGGCTCACAGATACGCAGTATTTT. Protein product: CASSYARGLTDTQYF.

This clone turned up a few times. The J gene is TRBJ1-1, the V gene TRBV19; D gene uncertain. There are 14 residues in the CDR3. Looked up from germline, CDR1 is LNHDA and CDR2 is SQIVND (reference sequence). Trimming stripped 3 bases from V and 1 base from J, with 9 bases between. Here the CDR3 DNA reads TGTGCCAGTAGTATCACGCCACAGAACACTGAAGCTTTCTTT. Amino acid sequence: CASSITPQNTEAFF.

The chain employs TRBV18 and TRBJ1-1; 7 bases map to TRBD1. Germline V CDR1 and CDR2: KGHSH, LQKENI. The CDR3 covers 15 residues. V trimming: 0 bases; J trimming: 0 bases; junction bases outside the gene matches: 1. The CDR3 protein is CASSPPGQLNTEAFF. The CDR3 DNA reads TGTGCCAGCTCACCACCGGGACAGCTGAACACTGAAGCTTTCTTT.

The CDR3 nucleotides are TGTGCCAGCAGCTTAGGTGGGACAGGGACACCCTACGAGCAGTACTTC. Translated, it gives CASSLGGTGTPYEQYF. V usage is TRBV7-2 and J usage is TRBJ2-7, with 9 bases fitting TRBD1. This CDR3 is built from 16 residues. V shed 1 base, J shed 2 bases, and the junction held 6 bases outside the gene matches. Germline V gene data show CDR1 as SGHTA and CDR2 as FQGNSA.

This clone occurred once. The chain recombines TRBV2 with TRBJ1-6; D is ambiguous. Trimming took off 6 bases at V and 0 bases at J, with 6 bases between the two ends. CDR3 length equals 14 residues. Germline CDR1 reads SNHLY; CDR2 reads FYNNEI. The DNA for the CDR3 is TGTGCCAGCAGGAGGGACTCCTATAATTCACCCCTCCACTTT. It specifies CASRRDSYNSPLHF.